These 2 T cell receptor beta chains share one sample of origin, sequenced in a study of blood T cell repertoires in COVID-19. The method was immunoSEQ multiplex PCR; TCRdb's version includes in-frame clones alone and lacks a portion of them. The sample lists around 300,000 clones; nearly 90% were seen once. Material for sequencing was peripheral blood. These receptors were obtained from a middle-aged woman with COVID-19, enrolled during active disease.

Here the CDR3 DNA reads TGTGCCAGCCATGTCGACAGGGGGGGCACAGATACGCAGTATTTT. Encoded protein: CASHVDRGGTDTQYF. This sequence joins TRBV7-2 and TRBJ2-3; TRBD1 matches at 9 bases. With V trimmed by 8 bases and J by 1 base, 7 bases remained unmatched. The germline V gene encodes CDR1 SGHTA and CDR2 FQGNSA. The CDR3 runs to 15 residues.

The genes are TRBV6-5 and TRBJ1-5, with 7 bases matching TRBD1. Germline lookup yields CDR1 MNHEY and CDR2 SVGAGI. The CDR3 has 13 amino acids. V dropped 6 bases and J dropped 6; count of bases not matched to a gene: 5. The CDR3 nucleotides are TGTGCCAGCAGCCCCAGGGGGATTCAGCCCCAGCATTTT. Translating gives CASSPRGIQPQHF.